This T cell receptor beta chain was retrieved from a study of tumor-infiltrating lymphocytes in primary liver carcinoma. Study-wide context: Patients underwent resection of primary liver carcinoma. Maximum tumor diameters ranged from roughly 4 to 11 cm, stage T1-T3 N0M0. Study-wide results and caveats: The top-250-clone fraction was significantly higher in tumors than in blood (p = 0.039).

Comments on this clonotype: Its cognate antigen is unknown. A read error may produce the germline difference seen at one junction end.

Unsorted whole blood served as the source of blood RNA, and germline DNA was extracted as well. The CDR3 has 10 residues. Germline V gives CDR1 SQVTM, CDR2 ANQGSEA. Researchers generated TCR beta cDNA from around 0.55 ug of total RNA, relying on a constant-region primer. Sequencing libraries for TCR beta derived from three nested multiplex PCR rounds that used slightly modified ARM-PCR. Two initial PCR rounds of around 10 cycles each paired TRBV1-TRBV30 forward primers with a C-beta reverse primer. MiXCR, run by TCRdb on the multiplex PCR reads, gives a single entry per CDR3 protein. There are 250,000 to 400,000 distinct CDR3 sequences in the sample; around three fifths occur only once, and roughly 9% lies in the top ten.

The clonotype originates from a man aged 40-49 years with primary liver carcinoma and hepatitis B virus infection. The J gene is TRBJ2-1, the V gene TRBV29-1; D remains ambiguous. The sequenced material came from peripheral blood. The CDR3 region is CSVDKGEQIF. The CDR3, as DNA: TGCAGCGTTGACAAGGGTGAGCAGATCTTC.